The clone carrying this T cell receptor beta chain was seen at least ten times. The antigen is not known. This sample is part of a study of T cell responses to AZD1222 COVID-19 vaccine. Study-level points and caveats: Reports say nearly half of spike-specific TCRs go after unmutated variant regions. A rise in Spike-specific TCR breadth and depth followed two AZD1222 doses. Donors skewed white British and female; clonal diversity was possibly underestimated.

Using immunoSEQ multiplex PCR, the repertoire was profiled, and TCRdb retains in-frame clones only, with some absent. Among about 120,000 clones, 80% to 90% were seen once, and the ten largest hold 9.4%. This sequence originates from an adult in good health. The input for sequencing was peripheral blood, taken on day 0 of AZD1222 vaccination.

The CDR3 region is CASSLAGGQNYGYTF. The CDR3 DNA reads TGTGCCAGCAGTTTAGCCGGGGGGCAGAACTATGGCTACACCTTC. The V and J genes are TRBV28 and TRBJ1-2; weak D call: TRBD1 (6 bases). The CDR3 totals 15 residues. Trimming stripped 2 bases from V and 2 bases from J, with 12 bases between. Germline V gene sequence: CDR1 MDHEN, CDR2 SYDVKM.